The 4 T cell receptor beta chains below all came from one sample that was sequenced in a study of cytomegalovirus exposure and HLA in healthy donors (dated by TCRdb to 2017 to 2019). Libraries came from the immunoSEQ multiplex PCR assay. For the multiplex PCR, a mixture combining 60 forward primers for TCR Vbeta segments and 13 reverse primers for TCR Jbeta segments was used. Held by TCRdb, this immuneACCESS table contains in-frame sequences only and omits some clones. Under half of the omission traces to an unresolved V gene where checked; the cause of the rest is unknown. Present in this sample are some 150,000 clones, around 83% of which were seen just once. Jointly, the top ten make up 2% to 2.5% of the sample. The source material was PBMCs. These receptors were collected from a woman aged 18 to 35 in good health and CMV-seronegative.

CDR3 sequence: CASTAGVSTEAFF. The CDR3 nucleotides are TGTGCCAGCACGGCGGGAGTCAGCACTGAAGCTTTCTTT. V usage is TRBV2 and J usage is TRBJ1-1; no reliable D call. Germline CDR1 is SNHLY and CDR2 is FYNNEI. V was clipped by 7 bases and J by 4 bases, with 13 bases between them. The CDR3 is 13 amino acids.

The V and J genes are TRBV6-1 and TRBJ2-5, with 10 positions matching TRBD1. The ends lost 6 bases at V and 5 bases at J; junction bases unmatched: 9. The CDR3 totals 15 residues. Germline V gives CDR1 MNHNS, CDR2 SASEGT. The CDR3 is CASSLPGQGLETQYF. The CDR3 DNA follows: TGTGCCAGCAGCTTACCGGGACAGGGGCTGGAGACCCAGTACTTC.

This clone came up a few times. This chain joins TRBV18 and TRBJ2-3, with 9 nucleotides matching TRBD2. The V gene end was trimmed by 8 bases and the J gene end by 2 bases; junction bases not matched to a gene: 11. This CDR3 has 16 amino acids. Germline CDR1 KGHSH, CDR2 LQKENI. The chain's CDR3 is CASPKSAGGSTDTQYF. The CDR3 DNA reads as TGTGCCAGCCCGAAATCGGCGGGAGGGTCCACAGATACGCAGTATTTT.

This clone was observed once. The chain is built from TRBV28 and TRBJ1-2, with D possibly TRBD1 on 6 matching bases. Germline CDR1 and CDR2: MDHEN and SYDVKM. CDR3 length equals 16 residues. The V gene lost 2 bases and the J gene lost 2 bases, with 15 bases spanning the gap. CDR3 sequence reads: CASSLRARGSNYGYTF. The DNA for the CDR3 is TGTGCCAGCAGTTTAAGGGCCAGGGGATCCAACTATGGCTACACCTTC.